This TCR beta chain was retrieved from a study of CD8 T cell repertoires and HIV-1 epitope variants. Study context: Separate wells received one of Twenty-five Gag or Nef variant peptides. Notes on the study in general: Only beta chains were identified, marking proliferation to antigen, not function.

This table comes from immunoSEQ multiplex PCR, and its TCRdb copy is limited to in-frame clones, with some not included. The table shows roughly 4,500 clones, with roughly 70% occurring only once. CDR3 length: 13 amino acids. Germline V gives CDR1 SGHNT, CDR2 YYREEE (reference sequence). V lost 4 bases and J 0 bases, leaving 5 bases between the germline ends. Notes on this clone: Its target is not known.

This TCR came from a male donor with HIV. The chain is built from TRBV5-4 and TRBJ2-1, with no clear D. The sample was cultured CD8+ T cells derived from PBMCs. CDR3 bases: TGTGCCAGCAGCGGTAGCTCCTACAATGAGCAGTTCTTC. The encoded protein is CASSGSSYNEQFF.